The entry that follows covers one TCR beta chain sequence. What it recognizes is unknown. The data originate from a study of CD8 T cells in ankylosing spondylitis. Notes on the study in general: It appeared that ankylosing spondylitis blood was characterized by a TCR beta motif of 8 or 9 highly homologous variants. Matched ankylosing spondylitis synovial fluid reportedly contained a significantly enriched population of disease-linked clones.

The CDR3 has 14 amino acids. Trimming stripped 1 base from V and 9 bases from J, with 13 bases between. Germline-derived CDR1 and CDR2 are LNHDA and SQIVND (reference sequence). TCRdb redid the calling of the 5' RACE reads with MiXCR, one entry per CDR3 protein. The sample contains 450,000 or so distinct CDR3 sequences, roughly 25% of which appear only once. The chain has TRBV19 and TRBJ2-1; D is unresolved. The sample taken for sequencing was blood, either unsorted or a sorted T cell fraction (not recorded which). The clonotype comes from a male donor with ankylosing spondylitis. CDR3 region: CASSIGVRSAEQFF. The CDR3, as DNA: TGTGCCAGTAGTATAGGAGTTAGGAGTGCTGAGCAGTTCTTC.